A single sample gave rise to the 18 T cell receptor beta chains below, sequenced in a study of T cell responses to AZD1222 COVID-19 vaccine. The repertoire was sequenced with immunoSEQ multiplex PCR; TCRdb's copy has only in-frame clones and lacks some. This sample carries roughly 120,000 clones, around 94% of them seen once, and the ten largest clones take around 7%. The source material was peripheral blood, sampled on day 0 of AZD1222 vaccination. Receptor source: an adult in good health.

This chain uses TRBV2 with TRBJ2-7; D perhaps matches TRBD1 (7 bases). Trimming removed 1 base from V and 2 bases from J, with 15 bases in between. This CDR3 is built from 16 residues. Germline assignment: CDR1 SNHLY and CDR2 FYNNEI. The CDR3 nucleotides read TGTGCCAGCAGTGAAGAGGGGGCGGGACAGACCTACGAGCAGTACTTC. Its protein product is CASSEEGAGQTYEQYF.

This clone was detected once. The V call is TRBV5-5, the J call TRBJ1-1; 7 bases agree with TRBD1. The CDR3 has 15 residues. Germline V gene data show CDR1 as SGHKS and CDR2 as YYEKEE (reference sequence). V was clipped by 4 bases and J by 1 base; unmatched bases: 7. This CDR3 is CASSPQTGRNTEAFF. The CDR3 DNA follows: TGTGCCAGCAGCCCTCAGACAGGGAGGAACACTGAAGCTTTCTTT.

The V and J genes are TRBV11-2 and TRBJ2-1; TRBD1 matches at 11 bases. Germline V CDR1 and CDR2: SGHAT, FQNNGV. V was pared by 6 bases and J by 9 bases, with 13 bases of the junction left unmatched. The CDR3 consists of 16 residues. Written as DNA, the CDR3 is TGTGCCAGCAGAACCATTCGCGGACAGGGGGCTTTTGAGCAGTTCTTC. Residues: CASRTIRGQGAFEQFF. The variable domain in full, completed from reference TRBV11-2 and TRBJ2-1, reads EAGVAQSPRYKIIEKRQSVAFWCNPISGHATLYWYQQILGQGPKLLIQFQNNGVVDDSQLPKDRFSAERLKGVDSTLKIQPAKLEDSAVYLCASRTIRGQGAFEQFFGPGTRLTVL.

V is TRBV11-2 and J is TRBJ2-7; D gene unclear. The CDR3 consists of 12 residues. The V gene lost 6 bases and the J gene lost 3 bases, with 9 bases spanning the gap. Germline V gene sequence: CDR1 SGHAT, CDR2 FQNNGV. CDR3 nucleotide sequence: TGTGCCAGCAGAACTACAGACTACGAGCAGTACTTC. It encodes CASRTTDYEQYF.

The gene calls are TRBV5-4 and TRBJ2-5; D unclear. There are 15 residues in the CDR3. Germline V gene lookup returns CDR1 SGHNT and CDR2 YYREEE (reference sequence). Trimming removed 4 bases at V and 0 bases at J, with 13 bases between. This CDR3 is CASSPRGAYQETQYF. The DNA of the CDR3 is TGTGCCAGCAGCCCGAGAGGTGCGTACCAAGAGACCCAGTACTTC.

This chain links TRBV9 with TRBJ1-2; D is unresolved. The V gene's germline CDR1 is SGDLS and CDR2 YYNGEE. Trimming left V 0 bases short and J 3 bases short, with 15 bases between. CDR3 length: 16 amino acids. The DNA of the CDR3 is TGTGCCAGCAGCGTAGATCAACACTCAAGGCACTATGGCTACACCTTC. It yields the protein CASSVDQHSRHYGYTF.

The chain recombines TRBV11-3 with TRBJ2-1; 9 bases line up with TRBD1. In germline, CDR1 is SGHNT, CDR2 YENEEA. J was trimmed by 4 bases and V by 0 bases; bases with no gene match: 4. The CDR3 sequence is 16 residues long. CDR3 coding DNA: TGTGCCAGCAGCTTAGAGGGACAGGGAGCTTACAATGAGCAGTTCTTC. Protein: CASSLEGQGAYNEQFF.

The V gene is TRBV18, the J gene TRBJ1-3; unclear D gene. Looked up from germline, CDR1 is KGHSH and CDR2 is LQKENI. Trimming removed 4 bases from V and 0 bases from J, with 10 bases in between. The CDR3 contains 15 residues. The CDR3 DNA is TGTGCCAGCTCACGACCGGGGATCTCTGGAAACACCATATATTTT. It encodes CASSRPGISGNTIYF.

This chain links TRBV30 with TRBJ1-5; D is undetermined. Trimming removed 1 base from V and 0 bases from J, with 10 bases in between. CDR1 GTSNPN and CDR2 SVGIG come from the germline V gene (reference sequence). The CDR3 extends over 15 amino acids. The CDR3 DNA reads TGTGCCTGGAGTGGGGGAGGGAATAGCAATCAGCCCCAGCATTTT. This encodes CAWSGGGNSNQPQHF.

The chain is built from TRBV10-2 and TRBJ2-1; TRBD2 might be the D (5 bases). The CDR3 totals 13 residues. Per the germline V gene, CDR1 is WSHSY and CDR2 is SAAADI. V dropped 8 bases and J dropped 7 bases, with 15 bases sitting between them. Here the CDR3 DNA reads TGCGCCAGCCTTCACCCCGAGGGTAATGAGCAGTTCTTC. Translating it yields CASLHPEGNEQFF.

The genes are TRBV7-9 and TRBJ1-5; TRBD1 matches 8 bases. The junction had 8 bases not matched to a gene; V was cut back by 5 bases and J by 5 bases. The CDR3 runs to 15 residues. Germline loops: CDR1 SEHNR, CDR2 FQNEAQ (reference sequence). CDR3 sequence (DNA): TGTGCCAGCAGCGCGGGACAGGCCCTTTATCAGCCCCAGCATTTT. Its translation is CASSAGQALYQPQHF. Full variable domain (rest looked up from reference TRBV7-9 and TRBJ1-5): DTGVSQNPRHKITKRGQNVTFRCDPISEHNRLYWYRQTLGQGPEFLTYFQNEAQLEKSRLLSDRFSAERPKGSFSTLEIQRTEQGDSAMYLCASSAGQALYQPQHFGDGTRLSIL.

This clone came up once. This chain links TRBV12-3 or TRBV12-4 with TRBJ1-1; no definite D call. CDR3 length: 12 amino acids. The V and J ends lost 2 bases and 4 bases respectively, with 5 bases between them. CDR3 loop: CASSLWLTEAFF. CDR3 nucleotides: TGTGCCAGCAGTTTATGGCTCACTGAAGCTTTCTTT.

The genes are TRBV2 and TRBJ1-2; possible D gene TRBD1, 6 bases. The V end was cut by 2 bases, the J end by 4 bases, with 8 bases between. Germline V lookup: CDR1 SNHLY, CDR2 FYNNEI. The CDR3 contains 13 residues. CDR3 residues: CASSERGAYGYTF. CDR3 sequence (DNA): TGTGCCAGCAGTGAAAGGGGGGCCTATGGCTACACCTTC. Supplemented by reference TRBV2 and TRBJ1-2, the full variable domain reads EPEVTQTPSHQVTQMGQEVILRCVPISNHLYFYWYRQILGQKVEFLVSFYNNEISEKSEIFDDQFSVERPDGSNFTLKIRSTKLEDSAMYFCASSERGAYGYTFGSGTRLTVV.

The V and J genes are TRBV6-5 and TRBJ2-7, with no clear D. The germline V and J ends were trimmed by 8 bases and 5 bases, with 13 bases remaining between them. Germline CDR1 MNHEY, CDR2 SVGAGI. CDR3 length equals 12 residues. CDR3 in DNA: TGTGCCAGCCTGCGACATACAGACGAGCAGTACTTC. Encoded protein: CASLRHTDEQYF.

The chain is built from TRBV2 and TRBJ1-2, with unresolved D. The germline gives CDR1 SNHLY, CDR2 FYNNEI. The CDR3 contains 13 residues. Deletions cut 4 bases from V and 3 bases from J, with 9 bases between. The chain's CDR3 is CASSALVDYGYTF. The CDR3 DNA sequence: TGTGCCAGCAGTGCCCTGGTTGACTATGGCTACACCTTC. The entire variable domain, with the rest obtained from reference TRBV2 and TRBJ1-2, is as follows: EPEVTQTPSHQVTQMGQEVILRCVPISNHLYFYWYRQILGQKVEFLVSFYNNEISEKSEIFDDQFSVERPDGSNFTLKIRSTKLEDSAMYFCASSALVDYGYTFGSGTRLTVV.

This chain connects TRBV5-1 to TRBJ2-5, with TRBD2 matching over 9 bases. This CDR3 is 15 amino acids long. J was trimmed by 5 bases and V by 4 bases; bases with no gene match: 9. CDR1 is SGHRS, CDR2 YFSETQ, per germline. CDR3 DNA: TGCGCCAGCAGCATAGCGGGACTAGCTAGGGAGACCCAGTACTTC. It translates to CASSIAGLARETQYF.

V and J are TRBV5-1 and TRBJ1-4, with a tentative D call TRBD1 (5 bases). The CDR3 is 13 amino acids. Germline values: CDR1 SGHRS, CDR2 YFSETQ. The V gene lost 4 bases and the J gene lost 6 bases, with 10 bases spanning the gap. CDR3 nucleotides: TGCGCCAGCAGCGAGGGGTTTGATGAAAAACTGTTTTTT. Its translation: CASSEGFDEKLFF.

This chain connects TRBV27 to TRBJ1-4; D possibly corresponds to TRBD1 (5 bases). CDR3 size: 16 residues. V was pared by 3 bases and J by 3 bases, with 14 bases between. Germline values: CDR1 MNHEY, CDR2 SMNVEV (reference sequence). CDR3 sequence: CASSLWGSVPNEKLFF. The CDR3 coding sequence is TGTGCCAGCAGTTTGTGGGGGTCCGTACCTAATGAAAAACTGTTTTTT.